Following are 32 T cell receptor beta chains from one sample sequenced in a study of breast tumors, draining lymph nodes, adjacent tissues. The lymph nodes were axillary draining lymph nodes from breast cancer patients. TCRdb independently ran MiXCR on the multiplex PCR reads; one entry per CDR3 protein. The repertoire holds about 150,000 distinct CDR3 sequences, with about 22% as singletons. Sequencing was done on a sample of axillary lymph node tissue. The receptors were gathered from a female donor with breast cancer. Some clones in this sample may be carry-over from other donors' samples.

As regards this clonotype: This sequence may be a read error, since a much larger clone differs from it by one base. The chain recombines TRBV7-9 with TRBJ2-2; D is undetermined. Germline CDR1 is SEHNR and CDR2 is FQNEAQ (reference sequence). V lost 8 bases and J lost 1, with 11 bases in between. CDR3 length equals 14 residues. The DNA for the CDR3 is TGTGCCAGCGGCTCTGTCCTGAACACCGGGGAGCTGTTTTTT. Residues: CASGSVLNTGELFF.

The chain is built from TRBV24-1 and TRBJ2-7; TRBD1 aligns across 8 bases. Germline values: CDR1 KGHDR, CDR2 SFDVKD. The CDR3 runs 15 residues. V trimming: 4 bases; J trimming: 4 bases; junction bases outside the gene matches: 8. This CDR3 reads CATSDSGQGMYEQYF. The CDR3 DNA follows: TGTGCCACCAGTGACTCCGGACAGGGCATGTACGAGCAGTACTTC.

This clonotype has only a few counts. The CDR3 spells CASSTGHLTGELFF. CDR3 nucleotide sequence: TGTGCCAGCAGCACCGGACACCTCACCGGGGAGCTGTTTTTT. The gene calls are TRBV5-4 and TRBJ2-2; a weak D match, TRBD1 (5 bases). V was cut by 4 bases and J by 4 bases, with 11 bases left in between. The germline V gene encodes CDR1 SGHNT and CDR2 YYREEE (reference sequence). There are 14 residues in the CDR3.

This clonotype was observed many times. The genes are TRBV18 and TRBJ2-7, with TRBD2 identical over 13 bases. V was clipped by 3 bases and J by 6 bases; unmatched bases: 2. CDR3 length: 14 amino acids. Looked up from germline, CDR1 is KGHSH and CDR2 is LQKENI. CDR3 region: CASSPGLAGPEQYF. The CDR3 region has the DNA TGTGCCAGCTCACCGGGACTAGCGGGACCCGAGCAGTACTTC.

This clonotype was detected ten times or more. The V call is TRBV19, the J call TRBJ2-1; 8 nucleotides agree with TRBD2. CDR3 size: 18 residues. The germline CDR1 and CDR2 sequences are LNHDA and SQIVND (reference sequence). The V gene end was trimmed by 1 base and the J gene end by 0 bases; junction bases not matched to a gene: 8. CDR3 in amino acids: CASSIAGGGGSSYNEQFF. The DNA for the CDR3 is TGTGCCAGTAGTATAGCGGGAGGGGGAGGGAGCTCCTACAATGAGCAGTTCTTC.

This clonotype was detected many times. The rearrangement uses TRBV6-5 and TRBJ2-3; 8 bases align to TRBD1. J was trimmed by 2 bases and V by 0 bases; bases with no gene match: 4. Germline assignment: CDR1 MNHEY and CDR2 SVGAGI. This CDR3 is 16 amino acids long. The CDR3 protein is CASSYSGTGPTDTQYF. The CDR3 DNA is TGTGCCAGCAGTTACTCAGGGACAGGCCCCACAGATACGCAGTATTTT.

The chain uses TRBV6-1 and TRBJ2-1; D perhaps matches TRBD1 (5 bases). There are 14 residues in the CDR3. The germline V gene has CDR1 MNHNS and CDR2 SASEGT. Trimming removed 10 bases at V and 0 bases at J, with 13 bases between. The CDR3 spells CATRAVSSYNEQFF. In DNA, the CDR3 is TGTGCCACCAGGGCGGTAAGCTCCTACAATGAGCAGTTCTTC.

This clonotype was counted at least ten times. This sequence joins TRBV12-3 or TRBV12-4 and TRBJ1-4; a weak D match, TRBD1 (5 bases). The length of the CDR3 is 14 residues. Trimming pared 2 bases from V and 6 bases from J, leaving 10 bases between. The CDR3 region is CASSLRRVDEKLFF. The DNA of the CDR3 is TGTGCCAGCAGTTTACGCAGGGTTGATGAAAAACTGTTTTTT.

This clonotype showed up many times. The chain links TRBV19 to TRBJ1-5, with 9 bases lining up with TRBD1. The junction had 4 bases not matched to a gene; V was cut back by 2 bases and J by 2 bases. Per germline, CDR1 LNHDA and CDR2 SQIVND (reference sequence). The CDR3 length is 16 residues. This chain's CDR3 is CASSISDRGRNQPQHF. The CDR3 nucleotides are TGTGCCAGTAGTATATCGGACAGGGGCCGCAATCAGCCCCAGCATTTT.

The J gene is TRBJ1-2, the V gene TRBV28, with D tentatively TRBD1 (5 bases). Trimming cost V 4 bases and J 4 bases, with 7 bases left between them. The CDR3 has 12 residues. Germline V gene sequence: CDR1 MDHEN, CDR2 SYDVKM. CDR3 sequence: CASSSDIYGYTF. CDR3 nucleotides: TGTGCCAGCAGTTCGGACATCTATGGCTACACCTTC.

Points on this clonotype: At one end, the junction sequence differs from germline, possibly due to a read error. The CDR3, as DNA: TGTGCCAGCAGTTCCCGCTGGACTAGCCTCTCCTACAATGAGCCGTTCTTC. Its translation is CASSSRWTSLSYNEPFF. The chain is built from TRBV27 and TRBJ2-1; 8 nucleotides match TRBD2. The germline gives CDR1 MNHEY, CDR2 SMNVEV (reference sequence). This CDR3 region has 17 residues.

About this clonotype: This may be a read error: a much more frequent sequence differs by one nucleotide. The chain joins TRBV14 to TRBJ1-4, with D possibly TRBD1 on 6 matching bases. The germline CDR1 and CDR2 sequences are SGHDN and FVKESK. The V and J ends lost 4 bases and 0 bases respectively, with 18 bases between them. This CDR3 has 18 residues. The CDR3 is CASSPQLRQATTNEKLFF. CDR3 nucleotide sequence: TGTGCCAGCAGCCCCCAACTTCGACAGGCCACAACTAATGAAAAACTGTTTTTT.

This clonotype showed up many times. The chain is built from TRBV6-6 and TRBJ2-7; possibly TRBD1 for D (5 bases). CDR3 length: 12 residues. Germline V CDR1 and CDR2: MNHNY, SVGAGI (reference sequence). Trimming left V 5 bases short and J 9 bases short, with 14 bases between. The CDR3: CASSHDPQGQYF. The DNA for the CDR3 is TGTGCCAGCAGTCACGATCCTCAGGGGCAGTACTTC.

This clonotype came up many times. CDR3 bases: TGTGCCAGCTCACAACAGAGACAAGAGACCCAGTACTTC. It translates to CASSQQRQETQYF. The V gene is TRBV18, the J gene TRBJ2-5; D remains unclear. The V gene lost 4 bases and the J gene lost 2 bases, with 8 bases spanning the gap. Germline V gene data show CDR1 as KGHSH and CDR2 as LQKENI. The CDR3 covers 13 residues.

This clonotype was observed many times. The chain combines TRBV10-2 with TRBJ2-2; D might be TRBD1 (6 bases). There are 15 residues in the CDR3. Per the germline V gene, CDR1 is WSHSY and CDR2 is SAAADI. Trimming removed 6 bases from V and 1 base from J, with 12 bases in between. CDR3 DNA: TGCGCCAGCAGGAAACCGACAGGGAACACCGGGGAGCTGTTTTTT. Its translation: CASRKPTGNTGELFF.

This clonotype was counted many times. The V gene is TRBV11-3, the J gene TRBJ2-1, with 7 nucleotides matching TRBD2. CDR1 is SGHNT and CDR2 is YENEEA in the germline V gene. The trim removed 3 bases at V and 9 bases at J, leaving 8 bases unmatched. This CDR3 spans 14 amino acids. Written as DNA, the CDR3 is TGTGCCAGCAGCTTTGAGGGAAGCGGGGCTGAGCAGTTCTTC. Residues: CASSFEGSGAEQFF.

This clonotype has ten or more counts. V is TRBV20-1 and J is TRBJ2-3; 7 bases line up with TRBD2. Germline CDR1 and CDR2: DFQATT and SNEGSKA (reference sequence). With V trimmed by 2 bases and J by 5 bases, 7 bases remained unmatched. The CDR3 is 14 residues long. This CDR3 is CSARSQRDVDTQYF. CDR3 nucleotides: TGCAGTGCTAGATCGCAGCGGGACGTAGATACGCAGTATTTT.

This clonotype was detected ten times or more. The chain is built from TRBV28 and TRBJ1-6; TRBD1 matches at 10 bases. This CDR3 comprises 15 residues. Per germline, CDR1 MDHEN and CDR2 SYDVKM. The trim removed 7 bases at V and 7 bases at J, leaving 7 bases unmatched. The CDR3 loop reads CASNDGTGANSPLHF. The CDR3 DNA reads TGTGCCAGCAACGACGGGACAGGGGCGAATTCACCCCTCCACTTT. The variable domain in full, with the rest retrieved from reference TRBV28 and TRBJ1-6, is DVKVTQSSRYLVKRTGEKVFLECVQDMDHENMFWYRQDPGLGLRLIYFSYDVKMKEKGDIPEGYSVSREKKERFSLILESASTNQTSMYLCASNDGTGANSPLHFGNGTRLTVT.

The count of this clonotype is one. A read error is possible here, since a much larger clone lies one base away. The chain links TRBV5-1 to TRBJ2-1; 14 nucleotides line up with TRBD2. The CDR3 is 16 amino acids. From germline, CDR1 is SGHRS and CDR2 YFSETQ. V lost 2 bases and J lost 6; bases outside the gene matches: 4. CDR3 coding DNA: TGCGCCAGCAGCTTTGCGACTAGCGGGAGGGCCAATGAGCAGTTCTTC. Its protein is CASSFATSGRANEQFF.

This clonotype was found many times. For the CDR3, the DNA is TGTGCCAGCAGTGTGGGGAGCGAGCAGTTCTTC. Protein product: CASSVGSEQFF. The chain couples TRBV2 to TRBJ2-1; the D gene is possibly TRBD2 (5 bases). Germline assignment: CDR1 SNHLY and CDR2 FYNNEI. The CDR3 runs 11 residues. Trimming took off 4 bases at V and 10 bases at J, with 8 bases between the two ends.

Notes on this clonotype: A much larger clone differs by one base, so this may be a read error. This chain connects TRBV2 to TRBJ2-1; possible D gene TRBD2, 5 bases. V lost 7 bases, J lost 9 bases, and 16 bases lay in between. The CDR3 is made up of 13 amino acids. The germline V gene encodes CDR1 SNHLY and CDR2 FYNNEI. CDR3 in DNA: TGTGCCAGCACGTATTTCCAAGGGAGTGAGCAGTTCTTC. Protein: CASTYFQGSEQFF.

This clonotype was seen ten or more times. The DNA for the CDR3 is TGTGCCAGCAGTGAAGTGGACAGCTACGAAGGGCAGTACTTC. Protein: CASSEVDSYEGQYF. The rearrangement links TRBV6-1 to TRBJ2-7; TRBD1 might be the D (6 bases). The germline CDR1 and CDR2 sequences are MNHNS and SASEGT. The germline V and J ends were trimmed by 1 base and 9 bases, with 16 bases remaining between them. CDR3 length: 14 residues.

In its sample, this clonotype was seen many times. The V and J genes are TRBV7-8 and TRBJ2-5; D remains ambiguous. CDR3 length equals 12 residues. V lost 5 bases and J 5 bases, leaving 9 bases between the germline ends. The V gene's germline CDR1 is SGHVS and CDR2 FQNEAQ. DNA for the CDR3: TGTGCCAGCAGCCCCTCCCGGGAGACCCAGTACTTC. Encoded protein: CASSPSRETQYF. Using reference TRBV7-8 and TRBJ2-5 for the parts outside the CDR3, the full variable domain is GAGVSQSPRYKVAKRGQDVALRCDPISGHVSLFWYQQALGQGPEFLTYFQNEAQLDKSGLPSDRFFAERPEGSVSTLKIQRTQQEDSAVYLCASSPSRETQYFGPGTRLLVL.

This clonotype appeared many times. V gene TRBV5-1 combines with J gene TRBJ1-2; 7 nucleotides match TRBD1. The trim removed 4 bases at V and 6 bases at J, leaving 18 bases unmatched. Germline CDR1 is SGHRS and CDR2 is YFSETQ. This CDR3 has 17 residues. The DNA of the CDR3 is TGCGCCAGCAGCATGTCCGGGCTTGCGACAGGGAACGATGGCTACACCTTC. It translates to CASSMSGLATGNDGYTF.

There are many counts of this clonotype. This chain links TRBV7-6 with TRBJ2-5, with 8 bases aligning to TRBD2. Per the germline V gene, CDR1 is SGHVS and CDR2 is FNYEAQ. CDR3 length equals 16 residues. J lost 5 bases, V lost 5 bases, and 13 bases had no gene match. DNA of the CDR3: TGTGCCAGCAGCCCCCTGGCTAGCGGGCCAGGGGAGACCCAGTACTTC. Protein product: CASSPLASGPGETQYF.

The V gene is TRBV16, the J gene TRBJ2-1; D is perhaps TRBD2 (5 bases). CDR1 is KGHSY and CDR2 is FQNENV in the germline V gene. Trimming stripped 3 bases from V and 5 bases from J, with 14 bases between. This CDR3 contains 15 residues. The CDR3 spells CASSHLEAEDNEQFF. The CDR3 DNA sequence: TGTGCCAGCAGCCACCTGGAGGCAGAGGACAATGAGCAGTTCTTC.

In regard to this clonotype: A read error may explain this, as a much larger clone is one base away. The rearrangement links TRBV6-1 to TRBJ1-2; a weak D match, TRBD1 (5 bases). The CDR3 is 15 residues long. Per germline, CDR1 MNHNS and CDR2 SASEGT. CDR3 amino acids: CASSGGVGGVYGYSF. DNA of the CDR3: TGTGCCAGCAGTGGCGGGGTGGGAGGGGTCTATGGCTACTCCTTC.

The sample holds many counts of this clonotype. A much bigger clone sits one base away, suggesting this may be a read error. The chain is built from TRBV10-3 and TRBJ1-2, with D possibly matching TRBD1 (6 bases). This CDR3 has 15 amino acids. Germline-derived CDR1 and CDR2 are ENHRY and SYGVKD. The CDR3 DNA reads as TGTGCCATCAGTGAGTCGAGGGGGATCGGCTATAGCTACACCTTC. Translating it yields CAISESRGIGYSYTF.

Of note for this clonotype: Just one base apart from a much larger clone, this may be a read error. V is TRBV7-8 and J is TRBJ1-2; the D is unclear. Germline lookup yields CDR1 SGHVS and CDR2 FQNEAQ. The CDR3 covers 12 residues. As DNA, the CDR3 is TGTGCCAGCAGCTTTTATGGCTATGGCCACACCTTC. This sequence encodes CASSFYGYGHTF.

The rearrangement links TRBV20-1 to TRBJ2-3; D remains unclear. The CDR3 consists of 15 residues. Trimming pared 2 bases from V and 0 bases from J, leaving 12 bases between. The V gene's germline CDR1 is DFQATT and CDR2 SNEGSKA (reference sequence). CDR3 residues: CSARTPGRSTDTQYF. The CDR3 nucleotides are TGCAGTGCTAGAACCCCGGGCCGCAGCACAGATACGCAGTATTTT.

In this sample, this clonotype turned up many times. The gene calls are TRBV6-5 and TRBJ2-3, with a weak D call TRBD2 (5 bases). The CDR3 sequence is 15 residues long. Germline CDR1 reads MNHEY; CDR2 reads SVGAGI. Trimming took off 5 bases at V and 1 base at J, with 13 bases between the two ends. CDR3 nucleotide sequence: TGTGCCAGCAGTCCCCTAGGGCGGGGCACAGATACGCAGTATTTT. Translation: CASSPLGRGTDTQYF.

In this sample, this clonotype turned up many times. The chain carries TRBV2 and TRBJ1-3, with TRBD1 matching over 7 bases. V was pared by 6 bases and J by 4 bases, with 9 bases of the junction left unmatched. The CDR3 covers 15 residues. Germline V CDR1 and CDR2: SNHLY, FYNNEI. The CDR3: CASRRTGSEGNTIYF. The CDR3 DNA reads TGTGCCAGCAGAAGGACAGGCTCGGAAGGAAACACCATATATTTT.